The clone carrying this T cell receptor beta chain came up a few times. Each CDR3 protein gets one entry after TCRdb re-called the RT-PCR reads with MiXCR. The sample carries fewer than 180,000 distinct CDR3 sequences, approximately 40% recorded once. The entry originates in a study of patients and donors after allogeneic stem cell transplantation. Per germline, CDR1 MNHEY and CDR2 SMNVEV (reference sequence). The CDR3 covers 15 residues. V lost 5 bases and J lost 4, with 15 bases in between. Sequencing input: blood, either unsorted or a sorted T cell fraction (not recorded which). The sequence derives from a human donor who was either an allogeneic HSCT recipient or a stem cell or donor lymphocyte infusion donor (not recorded which). It is not recorded whose cells these are; they may come from a transplant donor. The chain uses TRBV27 and TRBJ2-1, with D tentatively TRBD2 (5 bases). The CDR3 protein is CASSQALGYYNEQFF. The DNA for the CDR3 is TGTGCCAGCAGTCAAGCACTAGGTTATTACAATGAGCAGTTCTTC.